This passage covers 23 T cell receptor beta chains from one sample sequenced in a study of blood T cells in healthy people across ages. The authors ran a second PCR of about 6 to 11 cycles using a sample-barcoded 5' primer and a J-beta primer mix. MiXCR, applied by TCRdb to the 5' RACE reads, yields one record per CDR3 protein. The sample contains around 870,000 distinct CDR3 sequences, 29% of which appear only once. Sequencing input: blood. The receptors were sampled from a woman over 75 in good health.

This chain uses TRBV7-2 with TRBJ1-6; D may be TRBD1 (6 bases). The CDR3 has 15 amino acids. Germline V gene sequence: CDR1 SGHTA, CDR2 FQGNSA. Trimming stripped 1 base from V and 9 bases from J, with 13 bases between. CDR3: CASSLVGGQGSPLHF. The CDR3 DNA reads as TGTGCCAGCAGCTTAGTGGGGGGGCAAGGTTCACCCCTCCACTTT.

This clonotype occurred many times. The gene calls are TRBV7-8 and TRBJ2-7; TRBD1 matches 10 bases. The CDR3 contains 15 residues. The germline V gene encodes CDR1 SGHVS and CDR2 FQNEAQ. With V trimmed by 5 bases and J by 3 bases, 7 bases remained unmatched. CDR3 region: CASSLTGTGVYEQYF. As DNA, the CDR3 is TGTGCCAGCAGCCTAACCGGGACAGGGGTCTACGAGCAGTACTTC.

This clonotype was detected many times. The rearrangement uses TRBV7-6 and TRBJ2-2; D ambiguous. This CDR3 contains 13 residues. V was cut by 3 bases and J by 4 bases, with 6 bases left in between. Germline V gene sequence: CDR1 SGHVS, CDR2 FNYEAQ. The CDR3 here is CASSLTPTGELFF. DNA for the CDR3: TGTGCCAGCAGCTTGACACCCACCGGGGAGCTGTTTTTT.

This clonotype has only a few counts. The genes are TRBV6-5 and TRBJ1-1; no clear D. In germline, CDR1 is MNHEY, CDR2 SVGAGI. The CDR3 spans 12 residues. V lost 2 bases and J 11 bases, leaving 12 bases between the germline ends. CDR3 nucleotides: TGTGCCAGCAGTTACAATTCGGGGAGGGCTTTCTTT. It codes for CASSYNSGRAFF.

This clonotype was observed at least ten times. The J gene is TRBJ2-7, the V gene TRBV20-1, with TRBD2 identical over 9 bases. The germline V gene has CDR1 DFQATT and CDR2 SNEGSKA (reference sequence). This CDR3 spans 14 amino acids. V shed 3 bases, J shed 4 bases, and the junction held 7 bases outside the gene matches. The CDR3 loop is CSASWRGGQYEQYF. In DNA, the CDR3 is TGCAGTGCTAGTTGGCGGGGGGGCCAGTACGAGCAGTACTTC.

This chain links TRBV28 with TRBJ2-2, with D possibly matching TRBD2 (6 bases). Germline CDR1 reads MDHEN; CDR2 reads SYDVKM. Deletions cut 3 bases from V and 4 bases from J, with 12 bases between. The CDR3 is 15 amino acids. The CDR3 loop is CASSLPGLSTGELFF. The CDR3 region has the DNA TGTGCCAGCAGTTTGCCGGGACTCAGCACCGGGGAGCTGTTTTTT.

The sample holds many counts of this clonotype. The chain carries TRBV7-2 and TRBJ2-7; maybe TRBD1 (5 bases). CDR1 and CDR2 (germline): SGHTA, FQGNSA. The CDR3 runs to 13 residues. With 1 base removed from V and 6 bases from J, the gap between germline ends came to 10 bases. The CDR3 DNA sequence: TGTGCCAGCAGCTTAGAGACAGTAAGCGAGCAGTACTTC. Translating gives CASSLETVSEQYF.

Note on this clonotype: A clone one base away is much larger, so this may be a read error. The V and J genes are TRBV7-6 and TRBJ1-6; D is uncertain. Germline values: CDR1 SGHVS, CDR2 FNYEAQ. V was trimmed by 5 bases and J by 8 bases, leaving 13 bases between them. The CDR3 extends over 14 amino acids. CDR3 DNA sequence: TGTGCCAGCAGCAGTGGACGGGAATATTCACCCCTCCACTTT. It encodes CASSSGREYSPLHF.

A remark on this clonotype: This could be a read error, since a much larger clone is one nucleotide away. The chain joins TRBV6-2 or TRBV6-3 to TRBJ1-4, with D unclear. The CDR3 has 15 amino acids. V lost 4 bases, J lost 0 bases, and 9 bases lay in between. CDR1 and CDR2 from the germline V gene are MNHEY and SVGEGT. The CDR3, as DNA: TGTGCCAGCAGTTGCGGGCCAACAACTAATGAAAAACTGTTTTTT. It encodes CASSCGPTTNEKLFF.

This rearrangement joins TRBV9 to TRBJ2-7; 10 bases fit TRBD2. The J call is in doubt because the DNA end fits TRBJ2-5 better. The length of the CDR3 is 14 residues. Per germline, CDR1 SGDLS and CDR2 YYNGEE. DNA of the CDR3: TGTGCCAGCAGCGCTAGCGGGAGTAAAAAGACCCAGTACTTC. It encodes CASSASGSKKTQYF.

This clonotype has more than one count but fewer than ten. This chain connects TRBV14 to TRBJ2-1; D is unresolved. V dropped 4 bases and J dropped 3 bases, with 19 bases sitting between them. Per germline, CDR1 SGHDN and CDR2 FVKESK. The CDR3 loop spans 17 amino acids. In DNA, the CDR3 is TGTGCCAGCAGCCCGGCACCAAGGGCCACGTACTACAATGAGCAGTTCTTC. It is translated as CASSPAPRATYYNEQFF.

The rearrangement links TRBV7-2 to TRBJ2-3, with no clear D. This CDR3 has 12 residues. The germline V gene encodes CDR1 SGHTA and CDR2 FQGNSA. Trimming stripped 6 bases from V and 7 bases from J, with 11 bases between. CDR3 sequence (DNA): TGTGCCAGCAGTAAAACGGCCTATACGCAGTATTTT. It codes for CASSKTAYTQYF.

This clonotype was observed a few times. This may stem from a read error, because a much larger clone lies one nucleotide away. The V call is TRBV27, the J call TRBJ2-7, with 10 nucleotides matching TRBD1. This CDR3 spans 13 amino acids. V trimming: 10 bases; J trimming: 5 bases; junction bases outside the gene matches: 8. Per germline, CDR1 MNHEY and CDR2 SMNVEV (reference sequence). CDR3 protein: CATRRTGGNEQYF. CDR3 coding DNA: TGTGCCACCCGTCGGACAGGGGGGAACGAGCAGTACTTC.

The chain employs TRBV10-3 and TRBJ1-1; D is undetermined. The germline V gene encodes CDR1 ENHRY and CDR2 SYGVKD. The CDR3 runs 13 residues. The germline V and J ends were trimmed by 10 bases and 1 base, with 13 bases remaining between them. The CDR3 DNA follows: TGTGCCACCAAATCGGCGGGGAACACTGAAGCTTTCTTT. This codes for CATKSAGNTEAFF.

The sample holds many counts of this clonotype. The V gene is TRBV3-1, the J gene TRBJ2-7; no firm D call. The CDR3 length is 14 residues. The V gene lost 4 bases and the J gene lost 0 bases, with 10 bases spanning the gap. Germline-derived CDR1 and CDR2 are LGHDT and YNNKEL (reference sequence). CDR3 nucleotide sequence: TGTGCCAGCAGCCTCCTGACGAGCTCCTACGAGCAGTACTTC. Residues: CASSLLTSSYEQYF.

The gene calls are TRBV27 and TRBJ1-4, with D perhaps matching TRBD1 (6 bases). This CDR3 spans 15 amino acids. V dropped 5 bases and J dropped 0 bases, with 10 bases sitting between them. Germline CDR1 reads MNHEY; CDR2 reads SMNVEV (reference sequence). The CDR3 DNA is TGTGCCAGCAGTACCCACAGGGCAACTAATGAAAAACTGTTTTTT. Residues: CASSTHRATNEKLFF.

This rearrangement joins TRBV20-1 to TRBJ1-2; D is possibly TRBD1 (6 bases). The CDR3 sequence is 12 residues long. The V and J ends lost 7 bases and 3 bases respectively, with 12 bases between them. CDR1 is DFQATT, CDR2 SNEGSKA, per germline (reference sequence). DNA for the CDR3: TGCAGTGTCCAGACAGGCCACTATGGCTACACCTTC. Its translation is CSVQTGHYGYTF.

This clonotype showed up many times. The genes are TRBV18 and TRBJ2-7; 10 nucleotides agree with TRBD2. Germline-derived CDR1 and CDR2 are KGHSH and LQKENI. With 2 bases clipped from V and 0 bases from J, the junction kept 7 bases outside the gene matches. This CDR3 contains 17 residues. CDR3 protein: CASSPRASGGTSYEQYF. The DNA for the CDR3 is TGTGCCAGCTCACCAAGGGCTAGCGGGGGTACCTCCTACGAGCAGTACTTC. The variable domain in full, with the rest retrieved from reference TRBV18 and TRBJ2-7, is NAGVMQNPRHLVRRRGQEARLRCSPMKGHSHVYWYRQLPEEGLKFMVYLQKENIIDESGMPKERFSAEFPKEGPSILRIQQVVRGDSAAYFCASSPRASGGTSYEQYFGPGTRLTVT.

The rearrangement uses TRBV28 and TRBJ2-7; TRBD1 aligns across 7 bases. The CDR3 sequence is 13 residues long. CDR1 MDHEN and CDR2 SYDVKM come from the germline V gene. With V trimmed by 10 bases and J by 7 bases, 13 bases remained unmatched. CDR3 in DNA: TGTGCCAACCCGGGGACAGCGTCTGGGGAGCAGTACTTC. Translation gives CANPGTASGEQYF.

A few counts support this clonotype. The chain carries TRBV7-6 and TRBJ2-1; TRBD1 or TRBD2 may be the D gene (5 bases each). The CDR3 spans 14 residues. Germline V lookup: CDR1 SGHVS, CDR2 FNYEAQ. V lost 5 bases and J 4 bases, leaving 12 bases between the germline ends. Here the CDR3 DNA reads TGTGCCAGCAGCGGACGGGACGGGTACAATGAGCAGTTCTTC. Protein: CASSGRDGYNEQFF.

A word on this clonotype: A much larger clone sits a single nucleotide away, making a read error possible. The chain has TRBV27 and TRBJ2-1, with D perhaps TRBD2 (6 bases). Germline CDR1 is MNHEY and CDR2 is SMNVEV (reference sequence). The CDR3 totals 14 residues. V was cut by 6 bases and J by 10 bases, with 19 bases left in between. CDR3 region: CASSRGTVVSEQFF. The CDR3, as DNA: TGTGCCAGCAGCCGCGGGACGGTCGTCAGCGAGCAGTTCTTC.

Points on this clonotype: A much larger clone lies a single base off, so this may be a read error. The chain links TRBV3-1 to TRBJ2-1; 12 bases align to TRBD2. V lost 6 bases and J lost 13; bases outside the gene matches: 16. The germline CDR1 and CDR2 sequences are LGHDT and YNNKEL (reference sequence). The CDR3 is 16 amino acids. For the CDR3, the DNA is TGTGCCAGCAGGACCGGACTAGCGGGGAGTCGGGAGACCCAGTTCTTC. Encoded protein: CASRTGLAGSRETQFF.

The table lists this clonotype with a few counts. A much larger clone differs from this one at a single base, so this may be a read error. The rearrangement uses TRBV6-2 or TRBV6-3 and TRBJ2-5; D possibly corresponds to TRBD1 (5 bases). CDR1 is MNHEY and CDR2 is SVGEGT in the germline V gene. V lost 6 bases and J 11 bases, leaving 28 bases between the germline ends. The CDR3 length is 16 residues. The CDR3 protein is CASSWAQTGHLNEQYF. CDR3 DNA: TGTGCCAGCAGCTGGGCCCAAACAGGCCACCTCAATGAGCAGTACTTC.